The 15 T cell receptor beta chains below all came from one sample that was sequenced in a study of T cell repertoires in cytomegalovirus infection. One entry per CDR3 protein results from TCRdb running MiXCR on the reads. Here the sample spans 150,000 to 200,000 distinct CDR3 sequences, about a tenth being singletons. What was sequenced was PBMCs. The origin of the receptors is a human donor in good health (CMV status not recorded). Some clones in this sample may be carry-over from other donors' samples.

This clonotype was observed a handful of times. The V gene is TRBV15, the J gene TRBJ2-2, with D possibly matching TRBD2 (5 bases). The V and J ends lost 1 base and 5 bases respectively, with 11 bases between them. The length of the CDR3 is 15 residues. CDR1 LNHNV and CDR2 YYDKDF come from the germline V gene (reference sequence). The CDR3 DNA reads as TGTGCCACCAGCAGAGGAGGGAGAGGGACCGGGGAGCTGTTTTTT. It encodes CATSRGGRGTGELFF.

This clonotype was picked up a small number of times. CDR3: CASRLAGHGYTF. Written as DNA, the CDR3 is TGTGCCAGCAGGCTGGCAGGGCATGGCTACACCTTC. The rearrangement uses TRBV28 and TRBJ1-2; D might be TRBD1 (5 bases). V dropped 6 bases and J dropped 6 bases, with 11 bases sitting between them. Germline V gene sequence: CDR1 MDHEN, CDR2 SYDVKM. The CDR3 has 12 amino acids.

The V call is TRBV7-2, the J call TRBJ1-2; no firm D call. This CDR3 has 15 amino acids. Trimming removed 3 bases at V and 7 bases at J, with 18 bases between. Germline loops: CDR1 SGHTA, CDR2 FQGNSA. Here the CDR3 DNA reads TGTGCCAGCAGCTTGATATTGCCGGATAAGGGTGGCTACACCTTC. Residues: CASSLILPDKGGYTF.

There are many counts of this clonotype. This chain joins TRBV7-8 and TRBJ2-3, with a tentative D call TRBD1 (6 bases). CDR1 is SGHVS, CDR2 FQNEAQ, per germline. The CDR3 contains 15 residues. The V end lost 5 bases, the J end lost 3 bases, and 15 bases lay between the germline ends. CDR3 nucleotides: TGTGCCAGCAGCCCCGTGGCCCAGGGGACAGATACGCAGTATTTT. As protein: CASSPVAQGTDTQYF.

This clonotype was counted ten times or more. The chain has TRBV7-2 and TRBJ2-1; D is undetermined. This CDR3 contains 14 residues. V lost 1 base and J 4 bases, leaving 8 bases between the germline ends. CDR1 and CDR2 (germline): SGHTA, FQGNSA. The CDR3 sequence is CASSLGKTYNEQFF. In nucleotides, the CDR3 is TGTGCCAGCAGCTTAGGTAAAACGTACAATGAGCAGTTCTTC.

This clonotype occurred many times. The chain couples TRBV5-4 to TRBJ1-2; tentative D call: TRBD1 (5 bases). The ends were cut back, 3 bases at V and 7 bases at J, with 16 bases in the middle. The CDR3 consists of 14 residues. Germline V gene sequence: CDR1 SGHNT, CDR2 YYREEE (reference sequence). The CDR3 DNA is TGTGCCAGCAGCTCCCAGGGCGGTTATAGTGGCTACACCTTC. Its protein product is CASSSQGGYSGYTF. Full variable domain (remainder filled in from reference TRBV5-4 and TRBJ1-2): ETGVTQSPTHLIKTRGQQVTLRCSSQSGHNTVSWYQQALGQGPQFIFQYYREEENGRGNFPPRFSGLQFPNYSSELNVNALELDDSALYLCASSSQGGYSGYTFGSGTRLTVV.

This clonotype was counted ten times or more. This sequence joins TRBV12-3 or TRBV12-4 and TRBJ1-1, with a possible D match to TRBD1 (5 bases). V lost 4 bases to trimming and J lost 4 bases, with 16 bases between them. This CDR3 is built from 15 residues. Here the CDR3 DNA reads TGTGCCAGCAGTTGGGGGACTACCGTGGGCACTGAAGCTTTCTTT. The encoded protein is CASSWGTTVGTEAFF.

This clonotype was found many times. The V and J genes are TRBV7-2 and TRBJ1-1; weak D call: TRBD1 (5 bases). Trimming took 3 bases from V and 4 from J, leaving 9 bases between them. Germline CDR1 reads SGHTA; CDR2 reads FQGNSA. The CDR3 contains 13 residues. The CDR3 region is CASSFSGFTEAFF. CDR3 in DNA: TGTGCCAGCAGCTTTTCAGGGTTCACTGAAGCTTTCTTT.

This clonotype was observed at least ten times. The chain recombines TRBV20-1 with TRBJ2-5, with D possibly matching TRBD1 (5 bases). Per germline, CDR1 DFQATT and CDR2 SNEGSKA (reference sequence). Trimming shortened V by 6 bases and J by 2 bases, and 10 bases separated the two germline ends. The CDR3 length is 12 residues. The CDR3 region has the DNA TGCAGTGCCAACAGGCGGCAAGAGACCCAGTACTTC. The encoded protein is CSANRRQETQYF.

This clonotype has at least ten counts. CDR3 residues: CASSYERGASLNEQFF. DNA of the CDR3: TGCGCCAGCAGTTACGAGCGGGGGGCTTCCCTCAATGAGCAGTTCTTC. The V gene is TRBV4-1, the J gene TRBJ2-1; TRBD2 matches 9 bases. CDR1 MGHRA and CDR2 YSYEKL come from the germline V gene. The CDR3 contains 16 residues. J lost 6 bases, V lost 6 bases, and 12 bases had no gene match.

The table lists this clonotype with a few counts. This chain links TRBV14 with TRBJ2-7; 8 nucleotides agree with TRBD1. CDR3 length equals 16 residues. V gave up 2 bases and J gave up 2 bases; unmatched junction bases: 8. CDR1 is SGHDN, CDR2 FVKESK, per germline. The CDR3 spells CASSQRPGQAAYEQYF. DNA of the CDR3: TGTGCCAGCAGCCAACGCCCGGGACAGGCCGCCTACGAGCAGTACTTC. Full variable domain (outside the CDR3, taken from reference TRBV14 and TRBJ2-7): EAGVTQFPSHSVIEKGQTVTLRCDPISGHDNLYWYRRVMGKEIKFLLHFVKESKQDESGMPNNRFLAERTGGTYSTLKVQPAELEDSGVYFCASSQRPGQAAYEQYFGPGTRLTVT.

The chain joins TRBV19 to TRBJ2-1; 12 positions match TRBD1. The CDR3 is 15 amino acids. V was clipped by 4 bases and J by 7 bases; unmatched bases: 5. Looked up from germline, CDR1 is LNHDA and CDR2 is SQIVND (reference sequence). CDR3 nucleotides: TGTGCCAGTAGTAGCCGGGACAGGGGGCGTAATGAGCAGTTCTTC. It is translated as CASSSRDRGRNEQFF.

V usage is TRBV7-6 and J usage is TRBJ2-3; D is unresolved. V was shortened by 2 bases and J by 2 bases, with 5 bases between the two germline ends. Germline V gene sequence: CDR1 SGHVS, CDR2 FNYEAQ. This CDR3 spans 13 amino acids. In nucleotides, the CDR3 is TGTGCCAGCAGCTTATTTACCACAGATACGCAGTATTTT. Translating gives CASSLFTTDTQYF.

This chain links TRBV20-1 with TRBJ2-1; 10 bases map to TRBD2. The CDR3 has 16 residues. Germline CDR1 DFQATT, CDR2 SNEGSKA (reference sequence). V lost 3 bases and J lost 3; bases outside the gene matches: 8. The CDR3 spells CSASAASGRSYNEQFF. The CDR3 coding sequence is TGCAGTGCTAGTGCCGCTAGCGGGAGAAGCTACAATGAGCAGTTCTTC.

The genes are TRBV15 and TRBJ2-6, with D perhaps matching TRBD1 or TRBD2 (5 bases each). V lost 0 bases and J lost 2, with 8 bases in between. Germline values: CDR1 LNHNV, CDR2 YYDKDF (reference sequence). The CDR3 loop spans 16 amino acids. CDR3 residues: CATSRDGGAGANVLTF. As DNA, the CDR3 is TGTGCCACCAGCAGAGATGGGGGAGCTGGGGCCAACGTCCTGACTTTC.